Below, 19 T cell receptor beta chains from the same sample are listed, as sequenced in a study of cytomegalovirus exposure and HLA in healthy donors. The PCR had 60 Vbeta and 13 Jbeta primers. Libraries were prepared by immunoSEQ multiplex PCR; TCRdb keeps only in-frame clonotypes and omits some of them. The sample has around 200,000 clones, roughly 79% seen once. Specimen: PBMCs. These receptors were taken from a male donor in good health and CMV-seronegative.

J is TRBJ2-3 and V is TRBV5-1; the match to TRBD2 covers 14 bases. The V gene's germline CDR1 is SGHRS and CDR2 YFSETQ. This CDR3 spans 18 amino acids. V gave up 0 bases and J gave up 3 bases; unmatched junction bases: 6. The CDR3 DNA reads as TGCGCCAGCAGCTTGGAGGGACTAGCGGGAGTGTGGACAGATACGCAGTATTTT. This codes for CASSLEGLAGVWTDTQYF. The whole variable domain, filled in from reference TRBV5-1 and TRBJ2-3, reads KAGVTQTPRYLIKTRGQQVTLSCSPISGHRSVSWYQQTPGQGLQFLFEYFSETQRNKGNFPGRFSGRQFSNSRSEMNVSTLELGDSALYLCASSLEGLAGVWTDTQYFGPGTRLTVL.

This clone was detected only once. This chain joins TRBV7-2 and TRBJ2-1, with TRBD2 identical over 10 bases. Germline V gene data show CDR1 as SGHTA and CDR2 as FQGNSA. The CDR3 is 15 residues long. Trimming took 5 bases from V and 2 from J; bases not matched to a gene: 3. CDR3 nucleotide sequence: TGTGCCAGCAGCCAACTAGCGGGGCCCTACAATGAGCAGTTCTTC. Amino acids: CASSQLAGPYNEQFF.

The gene calls are TRBV9 and TRBJ2-5; the D is unclear. Looked up from germline, CDR1 is SGDLS and CDR2 is YYNGEE. V was clipped by 0 bases and J by 5 bases, with 8 bases between them. The CDR3 extends over 13 amino acids. The CDR3 loop is CASSVGGLETQYF. In DNA, the CDR3 is TGTGCCAGCAGCGTAGGCGGCCTGGAGACCCAGTACTTC. The full variable domain, rest sourced from reference TRBV9 and TRBJ2-5, is DSGVTQTPKHLITATGQRVTLRCSPRSGDLSVYWYQQSLDQGLQFLIQYYNGEERAKGNILERFSAQQFPDLHSELNLSSLELGDSALYFCASSVGGLETQYFGPGTRLLVL.

The chain joins TRBV14 to TRBJ2-3; 13 nucleotides match TRBD2. The V and J ends lost 3 bases and 6 bases, in that order; junction bases with no gene match: 6. The germline V gene has CDR1 SGHDN and CDR2 FVKESK. CDR3 size: 16 residues. The CDR3 coding sequence is TGTGCCAGCAGCCATCGGACTAGCGGGAGCCCGGATACGCAGTATTTT. This gives the protein CASSHRTSGSPDTQYF. The full variable domain, in which reference TRBV14 and TRBJ2-3 provide the parts outside the CDR3, is EAGVTQFPSHSVIEKGQTVTLRCDPISGHDNLYWYRRVMGKEIKFLLHFVKESKQDESGMPNNRFLAERTGGTYSTLKVQPAELEDSGVYFCASSHRTSGSPDTQYFGPGTRLTVL.

The chain has TRBV7-9 and TRBJ1-6, with D possibly matching TRBD1 (5 bases). Germline assignment: CDR1 SEHNR and CDR2 FQNEAQ (reference sequence). V dropped 6 bases and J dropped 4 bases, with 19 bases sitting between them. The CDR3 has 17 residues. The CDR3 region is CASSFSPGWGYNSPLHF. In DNA form, the CDR3 reads TGTGCCAGCAGTTTTAGCCCAGGGTGGGGATATAATTCACCCCTCCACTTT.

This chain joins TRBV5-4 and TRBJ2-5; weak D call: TRBD2 (6 bases). The V and J ends lost 0 bases and 4 bases respectively, with 13 bases between them. The CDR3 runs to 15 residues. Germline CDR1 SGHNT, CDR2 YYREEE (reference sequence). DNA of the CDR3: TGTGCCAGCAGCTTGGGTAAGCTGGGAGGAGAGACCCAGTACTTC. It yields the protein CASSLGKLGGETQYF. Complete variable domain (other parts from reference TRBV5-4 and TRBJ2-5): ETGVTQSPTHLIKTRGQQVTLRCSSQSGHNTVSWYQQALGQGPQFIFQYYREEENGRGNFPPRFSGLQFPNYSSELNVNALELDDSALYLCASSLGKLGGETQYFGPGTRLLVL.

This sequence joins TRBV28 and TRBJ1-1; 7 bases match TRBD1. The germline V gene encodes CDR1 MDHEN and CDR2 SYDVKM. CDR3 length equals 13 residues. The V gene end was trimmed by 2 bases and the J gene end by 8 bases; junction bases not matched to a gene: 5. This chain's CDR3 is CASSLPRTGEAFF. Written as DNA, the CDR3 is TGTGCCAGCAGTTTACCCCGGACAGGCGAAGCTTTCTTT.

The rearrangement links TRBV28 to TRBJ1-1, with D possibly TRBD1 on 5 matching bases. The CDR3 contains 15 residues. CDR1 MDHEN and CDR2 SYDVKM come from the germline V gene. Trimming left V 1 base short and J 6 bases short, with 15 bases between. CDR3 loop: CASSLLHRTASEAFF. CDR3 coding DNA: TGTGCCAGCAGTTTATTGCACAGGACGGCTTCTGAAGCTTTCTTT.

This clone showed up just once. V and J are TRBV7-3 and TRBJ2-1; a possible D gene is TRBD2 (6 bases). CDR1 is SGHTA, CDR2 FQGTGA, per germline. V was clipped by 5 bases and J by 4 bases, with 9 bases between them. This CDR3 comprises 13 residues. Here the CDR3 reads CASSPAGYNEQFF. CDR3 DNA: TGTGCCAGCAGCCCGGCGGGATACAATGAGCAGTTCTTC.

The chain joins TRBV6-1 to TRBJ2-3, with D possibly TRBD1 on 6 matching bases. Germline assignment: CDR1 MNHNS and CDR2 SASEGT. This CDR3 has 14 amino acids. The V end was cut by 8 bases, the J end by 2 bases, with 14 bases between. In nucleotides, the CDR3 is TGTGCCAGCGGGTTGGGGACAAACACAGATACGCAGTATTTT. This sequence encodes CASGLGTNTDTQYF.

This clone was seen a single time. V is TRBV6-5 and J is TRBJ2-7, with 8 nucleotides matching TRBD1. In germline, CDR1 is MNHEY, CDR2 SVGAGI. There are 16 residues in the CDR3. The V segment lost 0 bases and the J segment 0 bases; nucleotides outside the gene matches: 4. In nucleotides, the CDR3 is TGTGCCAGCAGTTACTCCGGGGGACAGGTCTCCTACGAGCAGTACTTC. It specifies CASSYSGGQVSYEQYF.

This clone showed up just a few times. This rearrangement joins TRBV18 to TRBJ2-7; TRBD2 is a possible D gene (6 bases). The germline V gene has CDR1 KGHSH and CDR2 LQKENI. This CDR3 has 15 amino acids. The ends were cut back, 3 bases at V and 3 bases at J, with 15 bases in the middle. CDR3 sequence: CASSPVPGVGYEQYF. CDR3 bases: TGTGCCAGCTCACCTGTTCCGGGGGTAGGCTACGAGCAGTACTTC.

The V call is TRBV7-3, the J call TRBJ1-1, with D perhaps TRBD1 (5 bases). The germline V and J ends were trimmed by 2 bases and 1 base, with 14 bases remaining between them. Germline values: CDR1 SGHTA, CDR2 FQGTGA. There are 16 residues in the CDR3. The CDR3 DNA reads TGTGCCAGCAGCTTAGACGGAGGGGTTCGGAACACTGAAGCTTTCTTT. Amino acids: CASSLDGGVRNTEAFF.

This clone was recorded a few times. The chain couples TRBV4-1 to TRBJ2-5; D gene unclear. The J call may be faulty, since TRBJ2-7 better matches the DNA end. The germline gives CDR1 MGHRA, CDR2 YSYEKL. This CDR3 is built from 14 residues. The CDR3 nucleotides are TGCGCCAGCAGCCAAGCCCAAGAGTACTACGAGCAGTACTTC. Protein: CASSQAQEYYEQYF.

This rearrangement joins TRBV9 to TRBJ2-3; possibly TRBD1 for D (5 bases). There are 16 residues in the CDR3. Germline values: CDR1 SGDLS, CDR2 YYNGEE. V shed 3 bases and J shed 0 bases, with 14 bases lying between them. The CDR3: CASSGQQGYSTDTQYF. Written as DNA, the CDR3 is TGTGCCAGCAGCGGCCAGCAGGGTTACAGCACAGATACGCAGTATTTT.

V is TRBV7-2 and J is TRBJ2-6; 9 bases align to TRBD2. There are 19 residues in the CDR3. Per germline, CDR1 SGHTA and CDR2 FQGNSA. Germline trimming cut 4 bases from V and 2 bases from J; bases unmatched to any gene: 12. The CDR3 sequence: CASSSHPSGIVTGANVLTF. The CDR3 DNA reads as TGTGCCAGCAGCTCCCACCCTAGCGGGATAGTTACTGGGGCCAACGTCCTGACTTTC.

In regard to this clone: Sequence at one end of the junction differs from germline and may be a read error. Other DNA sequences in the sample encode the same CDR3. This sequence joins TRBV7-9 and TRBJ2-7; weak D call: TRBD1 (5 bases). Germline loops: CDR1 SEHNR, CDR2 FQNEAQ (reference sequence). The CDR3 is made up of 12 amino acids. The CDR3 sequence: CSSSSDSYEQYF. DNA of the CDR3: TGTTCCAGCAGCTCAGACAGCTACGAGCAGTACTTC.

This clone came up a few times. This chain uses TRBV6-7 with TRBJ2-6, with D possibly being TRBD2 (5 bases). TRBV6-7 is an ORF, and what it does is uncertain. The CDR3 has 20 amino acids. Between the trimmed V and J ends, which lost 0 bases and 4 bases, there was a span of 22 bases. The CDR3 loop is CASSYSRRWWRIGGANVLTF. As DNA, the CDR3 is TGTGCCAGCAGTTACTCGAGGAGGTGGTGGCGTATTGGAGGGGCCAACGTCCTGACTTTC.

This clone has a handful of counts. The gene calls are TRBV5-1 and TRBJ2-5, with D possibly being TRBD2 (6 bases). The ends were cut back, 6 bases at V and 3 bases at J, with 15 bases in the middle. The length of the CDR3 is 14 residues. Germline CDR1 is SGHRS and CDR2 is YFSETQ. The CDR3 nucleotides are TGCGCCAGCATGACGGGAGTTGCTAAAGAGACCCAGTACTTC. Its protein product is CASMTGVAKETQYF.